The entry that follows covers one T cell receptor (beta chain) sequence. This specimen belongs to a study of shared T cell receptors in the human thymus. CDR1 and CDR2 (germline): SGHVS, FQNEAQ. The CDR3 has 19 amino acids. With V trimmed by 5 bases and J by 3 bases, 17 bases remained unmatched. Sequenced by immunoSEQ multiplex PCR; TCRdb stores in-frame clones only, minus some. The data show hundreds of thousands of clones, more than 70% seen once. Another study also made use of these data, one on human thymus T cells. Per that paper: Among the donors, all were healthy Finnish infants having corrective surgery for congenital heart defects. Resections obtained during corrective heart surgery supplied the thymus tissue. Gene usage (both V and J) appeared biased in thymic and blood repertoires. Related research found strongly overlapping thymic repertoires in unrelated individuals.

The receptor was isolated from a boy in the first two years of life with a congenital heart defect. The specimen was thymocytes. This chain connects TRBV7-8 to TRBJ2-1, with TRBD1 matching 9 bases. Here the CDR3 DNA reads TGTGCCAGCAGCCCAGAAATCAGGGACAGGGTCCCGAGCTACAATGAGCAGTTCTTC. It translates to CASSPEIRDRVPSYNEQFF.